This TCR beta chain was captured by sequencing in a study of T cells after yellow fever vaccination. Study results and caveats: From the bulk population, abundant clonotypes could contaminate and appear within FACS-sorted repertoires. The secondary response was weaker, and its peak arrived faster, on day 5 versus 15. Once the booster was given, most primary-vaccination clones reappeared, at about 97% for CD4 and 88% for CD8.

CDR1 is SGHTA and CDR2 is FQGNSA in the germline V gene. The V and J ends lost 1 base and 5 bases respectively, with 13 bases between them. The CDR3 runs 15 residues. With regard to this clonotype: Its antigen remains unidentified.

TCRdb recomputed calls from the 5' RACE reads with MiXCR, one row per CDR3 protein. This table holds a few hundred thousand distinct CDR3 sequences, 17% found once. The clonotype originates from a man between 18 and 35 years old who received the YFV17D yellow fever vaccine. Sequenced here: PBMCs, sampled around 5 days after the first yellow fever vaccination. The V call is TRBV7-2, the J call TRBJ2-3; D call uncertain. The CDR3: CASSLGGSLVDTQYF. The CDR3 DNA is TGTGCCAGCAGCTTAGGTGGTTCTTTAGTAGATACGCAGTATTTT.